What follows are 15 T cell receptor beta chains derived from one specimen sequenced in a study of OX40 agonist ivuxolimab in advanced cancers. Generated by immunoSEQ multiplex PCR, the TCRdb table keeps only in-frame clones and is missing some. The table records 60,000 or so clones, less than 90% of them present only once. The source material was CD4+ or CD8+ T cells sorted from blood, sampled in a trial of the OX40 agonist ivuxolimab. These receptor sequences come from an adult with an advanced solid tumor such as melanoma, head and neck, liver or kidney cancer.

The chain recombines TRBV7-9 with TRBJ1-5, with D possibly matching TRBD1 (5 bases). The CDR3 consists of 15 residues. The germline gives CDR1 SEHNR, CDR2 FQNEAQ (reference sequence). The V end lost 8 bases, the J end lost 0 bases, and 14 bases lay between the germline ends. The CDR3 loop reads CASGFGGDSNQPQHF. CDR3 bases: TGTGCCAGCGGTTTTGGGGGGGATAGCAATCAGCCCCAGCATTTT.

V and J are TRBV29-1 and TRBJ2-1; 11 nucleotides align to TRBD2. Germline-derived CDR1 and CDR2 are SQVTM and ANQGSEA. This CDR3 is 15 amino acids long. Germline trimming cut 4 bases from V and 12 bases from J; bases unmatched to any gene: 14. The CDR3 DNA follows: TGCAGCGTTGCGGTAGCGGGGGGGTTGTCCCCTCGGCAGTTCTTC. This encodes CSVAVAGGLSPRQFF.

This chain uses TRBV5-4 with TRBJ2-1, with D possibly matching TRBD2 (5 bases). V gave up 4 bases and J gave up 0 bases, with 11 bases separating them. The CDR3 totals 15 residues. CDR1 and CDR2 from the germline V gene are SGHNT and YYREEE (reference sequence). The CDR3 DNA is TGTGCCAGCAGCCCCTCTGGGAGCTCCTACAATGAGCAGTTCTTC. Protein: CASSPSGSSYNEQFF.

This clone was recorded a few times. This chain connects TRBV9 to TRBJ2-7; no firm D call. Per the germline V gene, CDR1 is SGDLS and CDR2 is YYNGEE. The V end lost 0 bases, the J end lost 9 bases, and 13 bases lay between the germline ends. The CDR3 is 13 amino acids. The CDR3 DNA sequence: TGTGCCAGCAGCGTAGAAGAAGGAACCGGGCAGTACTTC. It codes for CASSVEEGTGQYF.

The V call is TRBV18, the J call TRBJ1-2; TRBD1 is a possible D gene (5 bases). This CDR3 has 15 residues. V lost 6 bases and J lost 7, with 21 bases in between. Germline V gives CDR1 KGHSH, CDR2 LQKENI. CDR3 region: CASSPGTASMGGYTF. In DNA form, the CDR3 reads TGTGCCAGCTCGCCCGGGACGGCCAGTATGGGTGGCTACACCTTC.

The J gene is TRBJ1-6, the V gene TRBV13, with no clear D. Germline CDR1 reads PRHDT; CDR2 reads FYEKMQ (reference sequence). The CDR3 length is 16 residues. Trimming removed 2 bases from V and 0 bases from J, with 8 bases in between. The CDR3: CASSLNPGSYNSPLHF. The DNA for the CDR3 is TGTGCCAGCAGCTTAAACCCCGGCTCCTATAATTCACCCCTCCACTTT.

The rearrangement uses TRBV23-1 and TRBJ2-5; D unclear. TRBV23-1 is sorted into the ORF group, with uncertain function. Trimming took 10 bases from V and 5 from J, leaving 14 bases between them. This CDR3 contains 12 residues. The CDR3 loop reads CAIRYSSETQYF. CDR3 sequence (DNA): TGCGCCATCCGATACAGTTCGGAGACCCAGTACTTC.

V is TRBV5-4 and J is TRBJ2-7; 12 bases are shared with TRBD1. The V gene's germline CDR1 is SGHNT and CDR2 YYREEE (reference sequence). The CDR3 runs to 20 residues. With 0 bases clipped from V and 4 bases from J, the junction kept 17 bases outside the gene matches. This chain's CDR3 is CASSLAYPGQGAPSWYEQYF. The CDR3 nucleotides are TGTGCCAGCAGCTTGGCATACCCGGGACAGGGGGCGCCGAGCTGGTACGAGCAGTACTTC.

CDR3 amino acids: CASSYGQEGTEAFF. CDR3 DNA sequence: TGCGCCAGCAGCTATGGACAGGAGGGCACTGAAGCTTTCTTT. V usage is TRBV5-1 and J usage is TRBJ1-1; 7 nucleotides line up with TRBD1. With V trimmed by 3 bases and J by 4 bases, 6 bases remained unmatched. Germline V gene lookup returns CDR1 SGHRS and CDR2 YFSETQ. This CDR3 has 14 residues.

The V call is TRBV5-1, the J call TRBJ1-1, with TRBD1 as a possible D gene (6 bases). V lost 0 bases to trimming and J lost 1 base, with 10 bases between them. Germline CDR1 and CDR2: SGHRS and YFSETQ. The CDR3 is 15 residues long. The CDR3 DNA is TGCGCCAGCAGCTTGGGCGAGGGGGGGAACACTGAAGCTTTCTTT. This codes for CASSLGEGGNTEAFF.

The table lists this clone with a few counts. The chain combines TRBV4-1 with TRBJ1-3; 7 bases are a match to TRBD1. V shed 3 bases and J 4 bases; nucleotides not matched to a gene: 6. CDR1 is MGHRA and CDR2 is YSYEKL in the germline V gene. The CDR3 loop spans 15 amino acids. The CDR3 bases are TGCGCCAGCAGCCAGAGGGGGCTGGCAGGAAACACCATATATTTT. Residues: CASSQRGLAGNTIYF.

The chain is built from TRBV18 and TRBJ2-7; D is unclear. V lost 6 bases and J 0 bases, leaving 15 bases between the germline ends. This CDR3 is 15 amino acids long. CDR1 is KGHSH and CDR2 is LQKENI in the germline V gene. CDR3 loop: CASSPPPGASYEQYF. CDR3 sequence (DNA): TGTGCCAGCTCCCCTCCCCCCGGCGCCTCCTACGAGCAGTACTTC.

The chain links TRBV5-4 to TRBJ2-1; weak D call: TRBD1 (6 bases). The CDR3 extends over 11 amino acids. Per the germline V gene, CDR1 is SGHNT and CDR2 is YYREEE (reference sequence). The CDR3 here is CGTGSYNEQFF. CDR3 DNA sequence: TGTGGCACAGGGTCCTACAATGAGCAGTTCTTC.

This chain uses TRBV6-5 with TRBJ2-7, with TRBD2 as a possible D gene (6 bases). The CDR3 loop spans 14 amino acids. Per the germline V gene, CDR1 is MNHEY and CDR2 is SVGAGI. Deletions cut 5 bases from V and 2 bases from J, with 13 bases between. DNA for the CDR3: TGTGCCAGCAGTAGACTAGTGCCGACCTACGAGCAGTACTTC. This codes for CASSRLVPTYEQYF.

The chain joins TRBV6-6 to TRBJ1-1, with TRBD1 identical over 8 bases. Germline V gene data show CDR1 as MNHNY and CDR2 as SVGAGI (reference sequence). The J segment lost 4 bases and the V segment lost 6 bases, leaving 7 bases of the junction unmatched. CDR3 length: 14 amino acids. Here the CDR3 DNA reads TGTGCCAGCAGGTACCAGGGGGCTGTCACTGAAGCTTTCTTT. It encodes CASRYQGAVTEAFF.